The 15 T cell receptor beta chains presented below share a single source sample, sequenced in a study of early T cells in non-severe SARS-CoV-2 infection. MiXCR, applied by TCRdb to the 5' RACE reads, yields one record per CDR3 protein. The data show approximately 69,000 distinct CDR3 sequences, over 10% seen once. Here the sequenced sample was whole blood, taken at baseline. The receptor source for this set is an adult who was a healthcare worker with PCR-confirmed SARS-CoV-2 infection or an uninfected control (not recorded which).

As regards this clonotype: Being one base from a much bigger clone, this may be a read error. In DNA, the CDR3 is TGTGCCAGCAGCTTAGCGGGGGCGGTCGAGGATACGCAGTATTTT. Translating gives CASSLAGAVEDTQYF. The chain carries TRBV11-2 and TRBJ2-3; D is tentatively TRBD1 or TRBD2 (6 bases each). CDR1 and CDR2 from the germline V gene are SGHAT and FQNNGV. V lost 1 base to trimming and J lost 6 bases, with 14 bases between them. CDR3 length: 15 amino acids.

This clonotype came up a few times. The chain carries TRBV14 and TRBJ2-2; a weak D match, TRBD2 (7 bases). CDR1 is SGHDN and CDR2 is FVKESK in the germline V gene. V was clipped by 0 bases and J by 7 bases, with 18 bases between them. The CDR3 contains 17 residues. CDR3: CASSQDPGGPLSGELFF. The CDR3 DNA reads TGTGCCAGCAGCCAAGATCCGGGGGGCCCGTTGAGCGGGGAGCTGTTTTTT.

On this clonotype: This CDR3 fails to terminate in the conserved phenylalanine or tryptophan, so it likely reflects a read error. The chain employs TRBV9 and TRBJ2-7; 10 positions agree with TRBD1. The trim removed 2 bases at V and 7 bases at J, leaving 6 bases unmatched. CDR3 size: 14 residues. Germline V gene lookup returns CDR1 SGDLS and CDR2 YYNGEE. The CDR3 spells CASSVGDRGWEQYY. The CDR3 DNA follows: TGTGCCAGCAGCGTGGGGGACAGGGGCTGGGAGCAGTACTAC.

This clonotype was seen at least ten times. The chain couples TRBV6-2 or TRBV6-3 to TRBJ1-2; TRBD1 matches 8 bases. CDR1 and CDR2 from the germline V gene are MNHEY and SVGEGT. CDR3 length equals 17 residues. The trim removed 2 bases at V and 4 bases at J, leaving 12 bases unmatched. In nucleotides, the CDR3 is TGTGCCAGCAGTTACGGGACAGGATCTGGAGGATCCTATGGCTACACCTTC. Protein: CASSYGTGSGGSYGYTF.

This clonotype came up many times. CDR3 sequence reads: CAWSVSWTSGGVDTQYF. The CDR3 nucleotides read TGTGCCTGGAGTGTATCCTGGACTAGCGGGGGGGTTGATACGCAGTATTTT. The rearrangement links TRBV30 to TRBJ2-3; TRBD2 matches 15 bases. The CDR3 loop spans 17 amino acids. The ends lost 0 bases at V and 6 bases at J; junction bases unmatched: 7. Germline CDR1 is GTSNPN and CDR2 is SVGIG (reference sequence).

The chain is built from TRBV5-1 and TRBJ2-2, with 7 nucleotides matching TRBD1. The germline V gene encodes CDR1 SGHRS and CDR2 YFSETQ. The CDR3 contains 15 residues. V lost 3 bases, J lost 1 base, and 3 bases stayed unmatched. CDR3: CASSWDSLNTGELFF. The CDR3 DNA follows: TGCGCCAGCAGCTGGGACAGCCTGAACACCGGGGAGCTGTTTTTT.

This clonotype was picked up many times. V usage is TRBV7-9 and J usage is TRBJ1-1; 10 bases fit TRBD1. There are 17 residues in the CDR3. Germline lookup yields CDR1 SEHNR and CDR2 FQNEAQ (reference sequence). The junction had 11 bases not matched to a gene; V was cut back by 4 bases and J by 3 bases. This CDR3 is CASSSPRTGGKDTEAFF. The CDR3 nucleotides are TGTGCCAGCAGCTCCCCCCGGACAGGGGGAAAGGACACTGAAGCTTTCTTT.

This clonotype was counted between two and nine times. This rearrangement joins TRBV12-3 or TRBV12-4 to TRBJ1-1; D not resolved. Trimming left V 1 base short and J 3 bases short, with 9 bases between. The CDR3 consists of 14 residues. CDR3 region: CASSLGQQYTEAFF. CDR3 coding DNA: TGTGCCAGCAGTTTAGGACAACAGTACACTGAAGCTTTCTTT.

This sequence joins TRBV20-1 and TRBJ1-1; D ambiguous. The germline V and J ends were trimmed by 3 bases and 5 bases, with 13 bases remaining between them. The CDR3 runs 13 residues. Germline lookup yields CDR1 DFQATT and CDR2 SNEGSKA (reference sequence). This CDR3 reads CSARYGGQTEAFF. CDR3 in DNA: TGCAGTGCTAGGTATGGCGGGCAGACTGAAGCTTTCTTT.

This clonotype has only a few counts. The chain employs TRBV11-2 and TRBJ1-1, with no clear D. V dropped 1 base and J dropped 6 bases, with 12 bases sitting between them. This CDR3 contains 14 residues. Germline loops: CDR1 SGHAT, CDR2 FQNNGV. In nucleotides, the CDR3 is TGTGCCAGCAGCTTAGTGCCGGGTACGGCTGAAGCTTTCTTT. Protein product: CASSLVPGTAEAFF.

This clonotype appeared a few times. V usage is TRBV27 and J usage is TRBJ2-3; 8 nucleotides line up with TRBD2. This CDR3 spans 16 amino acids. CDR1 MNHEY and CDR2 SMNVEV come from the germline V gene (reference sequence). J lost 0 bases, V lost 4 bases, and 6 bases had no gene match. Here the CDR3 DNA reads TGTGCCAGCAGTTCCTTAGCGGGGAGTAGCACAGATACGCAGTATTTT. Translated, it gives CASSSLAGSSTDTQYF.

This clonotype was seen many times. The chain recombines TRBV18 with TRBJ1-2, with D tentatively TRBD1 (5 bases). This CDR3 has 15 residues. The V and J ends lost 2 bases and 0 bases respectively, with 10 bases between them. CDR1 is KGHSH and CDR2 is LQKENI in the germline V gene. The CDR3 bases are TGTGCCAGCTCACCAGGCCAGGGACCTAACTATGGCTACACCTTC. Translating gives CASSPGQGPNYGYTF.

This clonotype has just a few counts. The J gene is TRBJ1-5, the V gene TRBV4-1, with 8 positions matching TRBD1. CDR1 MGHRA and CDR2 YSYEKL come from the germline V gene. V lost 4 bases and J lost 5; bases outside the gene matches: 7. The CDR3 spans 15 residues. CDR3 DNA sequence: TGCGCCAGCAGCCGGGACAGGAGTGATTATCAGCCCCAGCATTTT. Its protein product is CASSRDRSDYQPQHF.

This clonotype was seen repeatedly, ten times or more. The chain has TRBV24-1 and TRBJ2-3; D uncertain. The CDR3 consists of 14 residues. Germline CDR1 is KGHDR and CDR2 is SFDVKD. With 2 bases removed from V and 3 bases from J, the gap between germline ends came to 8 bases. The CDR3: CATSDSGRTDTQYF. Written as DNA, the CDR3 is TGTGCCACCAGTGATTCGGGCCGAACAGATACGCAGTATTTT.

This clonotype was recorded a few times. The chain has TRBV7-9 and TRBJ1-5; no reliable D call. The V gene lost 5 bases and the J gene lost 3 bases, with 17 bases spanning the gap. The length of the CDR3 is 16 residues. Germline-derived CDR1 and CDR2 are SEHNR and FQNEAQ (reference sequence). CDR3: CASSKAPMGYNQPQHF. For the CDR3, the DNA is TGTGCCAGCAGCAAAGCACCTATGGGGTACAATCAGCCCCAGCATTTT.